This T cell receptor beta chain was recovered during a study of cytomegalovirus exposure and HLA in healthy donors. Study information: Most genotyped donors, around 86% of about 360, had Caucasian-associated genetic ancestry.

This CDR3 is 15 amino acids long. The germline V gene encodes CDR1 MNHNY and CDR2 SVGAGI (reference sequence). V gave up 2 bases and J gave up 8 bases; unmatched junction bases: 5. General study findings and limits: Some TCR beta chains (roughly 160 of them) were listed as cytomegalovirus-associated.

Of note for this clone: Its antigen is as yet unknown.

Vbeta (60) and Jbeta (13) primers were used in the PCR. Here immunoSEQ multiplex PCR was the method, and the copy in TCRdb shows in-frame clones only, minus some. The top ten clones hold around 6.3% of a sample with about 130,000 clones, 79% of them seen once. This chain links TRBV6-6 with TRBJ1-6; TRBD1 agrees at 8 bases. This TCR came from a middle-aged man in good health and CMV-seropositive. The sequenced material came from PBMCs. CDR3 coding DNA: TGTGCCAGCAGTTACGAAGCAGGGGGCTATTCACCCCTCCACTTT. Its translation is CASSYEAGGYSPLHF.